This TCR beta chain was sequenced for a study of PD-L1 blockade in urothelial cancer. In the study overall: Patients previously received 0 to 3 chemotherapy regimens. After treatment start, blood was analyzed at 3 weeks (second dose) and at 6 weeks. Blood gave a median roughly 140,000 T cells.

Study results and caveats: Lower than median blood TCR clonality before treatment predicted better survival.

Trimming cost V 6 bases and J 0 bases; bases outside gene matches: 4. The germline V gene encodes CDR1 MNHEY and CDR2 SVGAGI. The CDR3 spans 15 residues. A word on this clone: Antigen unknown.

Sequenced by immunoSEQ multiplex PCR; TCRdb stores in-frame clones only, minus some. The sample comprises 25,000 to 35,000 clones, over 70% of which are singletons, and 3% to 4.5% rests with the top ten. The chain uses TRBV6-5 and TRBJ1-5; TRBD1 matches at 8 bases. The specimen was PBMCs, collected around atezolizumab (anti-PD-L1) treatment. This receptor was obtained from a man aged 45-65 years with urothelial cancer. The DNA of the CDR3 is TGTGCCAGCAGGCCCGACAGGGGTAGCAATCAGCCCCAGCATTTT. It translates to CASRPDRGSNQPQHF.